Listed here are 27 T cell receptor beta chains from one sample, sequenced in a study of siplizumab effects on memory and regulatory T cells. Profiling relied on immunoSEQ multiplex PCR, and the TCRdb table lists in-frame clones only, not all of them. The sample holds some 100,000 clones, 90% to 95% seen once. The source material was non-Treg CD4+ T cells sorted from blood. The receptor source for this set is a human donor in good health.

V usage is TRBV27 and J usage is TRBJ2-5; weak D call: TRBD2 (5 bases). The ends were cut back, 6 bases at V and 4 bases at J, with 12 bases in the middle. This CDR3 is built from 13 residues. Per the germline V gene, CDR1 is MNHEY and CDR2 is SMNVEV (reference sequence). This chain's CDR3 is CASSYLEGETQYF. Here the CDR3 DNA reads TGTGCCAGCAGCTATCTCGAGGGAGAGACCCAGTACTTC.

This clone appeared a few times. The V call is TRBV2, the J call TRBJ1-2; D is perhaps TRBD1 (5 bases). Germline lookup yields CDR1 SNHLY and CDR2 FYNNEI. There are 13 residues in the CDR3. V lost 5 bases and J lost 2, with 9 bases in between. CDR3 DNA sequence: TGTGCCAGCAGTCCTGACAGAAACTATGGCTACACCTTC. It codes for CASSPDRNYGYTF.

The CDR3 loop is CASSQSQGYGYTF. CDR3 in DNA: TGCGCCAGCAGCCAGAGTCAGGGATATGGCTACACCTTC. The J gene is TRBJ1-2, the V gene TRBV4-3; D is perhaps TRBD1 (5 bases). CDR3 length: 13 amino acids. The ends were cut back, 3 bases at V and 5 bases at J, with 10 bases in the middle. Germline-derived CDR1 and CDR2 are LGHNA and YSLEER.

The CDR3: CSVELGNTEAFF. The CDR3 nucleotides read TGCAGCGTTGAGTTGGGGAACACTGAAGCTTTCTTT. V gene TRBV29-1 combines with J gene TRBJ1-1; D is ambiguous. Between the trimmed V and J ends, which lost 3 bases and 1 base, there was a span of 6 bases. Germline V CDR1 and CDR2: SQVTM, ANQGSEA. The CDR3 sequence is 12 residues long.

This clone has just one count. The chain uses TRBV21-1 and TRBJ2-4; the table names TRBD2, a call not compared with the DNA. TRBV21-1 represents a pseudogene. The CDR3 totals 15 residues. In DNA form, the CDR3 reads TGTGCCAGCTTAGCGGGGGGGTTAGCCAAAAACATTCAGTACTTC. It specifies CASLAGGLAKNIQYF.

The V call is TRBV9, the J call TRBJ1-1; 8 positions match TRBD1. Germline CDR1 is SGDLS and CDR2 is YYNGEE. V lost 3 bases and J lost 6; bases outside the gene matches: 10. This CDR3 region has 15 residues. DNA of the CDR3: TGTGCCAGCAGCGGCGTGGACAGGGTGATCTCTGAAGCTTTCTTT. This translates into CASSGVDRVISEAFF.

The chain uses TRBV11-1 and TRBJ2-3; perhaps TRBD2 as D (5 bases). Germline CDR1 SGHAT, CDR2 FQDESV (reference sequence). The CDR3 length is 13 residues. Trimming cost V 5 bases and J 7 bases, with 13 bases left between them. This CDR3 is CASSTDSDHTQYF. CDR3 nucleotide sequence: TGTGCCAGCAGCACCGATAGCGATCATACGCAGTATTTT.

CDR3 sequence: CASSFTTLSYGYTF. As DNA, the CDR3 is TGTGCCAGCAGCTTTACAACCCTCAGCTATGGCTACACCTTC. The rearrangement uses TRBV11-2 and TRBJ1-2; D remains ambiguous. CDR3 length: 14 amino acids. Trimming removed 3 bases from V and 4 bases from J, with 12 bases in between. Germline lookup yields CDR1 SGHAT and CDR2 FQNNGV. Filled out from reference TRBV11-2 and TRBJ1-2, the complete variable domain reads EAGVAQSPRYKIIEKRQSVAFWCNPISGHATLYWYQQILGQGPKLLIQFQNNGVVDDSQLPKDRFSAERLKGVDSTLKIQPAKLEDSAVYLCASSFTTLSYGYTFGSGTRLTVV.

In nucleotides, the CDR3 is TGTGCCAGCAGTAAAACTACAGGGAACCAGCCCCAGCATTTT. Protein product: CASSKTTGNQPQHF. The V call is TRBV6-1, the J call TRBJ1-5, with D possibly TRBD1 on 6 matching bases. Germline CDR1 is MNHNS and CDR2 is SASEGT. V was shortened by 5 bases and J by 7 bases, with 15 bases between the two germline ends. There are 14 residues in the CDR3.

V usage is TRBV10-3 and J usage is TRBJ2-1, with a possible D match to TRBD2 (5 bases). Trimming pared 0 bases from V and 2 bases from J, leaving 8 bases between. The germline V gene encodes CDR1 ENHRY and CDR2 SYGVKD. The CDR3 has 15 amino acids. DNA for the CDR3: TGTGCCATCAGTGAGTCCGGAGGCCCCTACAATGAGCAGTTCTTC. This translates into CAISESGGPYNEQFF.

This clone has a single count. The chain carries TRBV7-9 and TRBJ1-1; D perhaps matches TRBD1 (5 bases). CDR3 length: 12 amino acids. The V end was cut by 5 bases, the J end by 8 bases, with 12 bases between. In germline, CDR1 is SEHNR, CDR2 FQNEAQ (reference sequence). The CDR3 is CASSVPGPEAFF. In DNA, the CDR3 is TGTGCCAGCAGCGTTCCGGGACCCGAAGCTTTCTTT.

The CDR3: CASTHRLAAYGTDTQYF. In DNA, the CDR3 is TGTGCCAGTACCCACAGACTAGCGGCTTATGGCACAGATACGCAGTATTTT. The J gene is TRBJ2-3, the V gene TRBV19, with TRBD2 matching 9 bases. Germline V gene sequence: CDR1 LNHDA, CDR2 SQIVND (reference sequence). The CDR3 is made up of 17 amino acids. Trimming cost V 7 bases and J 1 base; bases outside gene matches: 12.

The chain couples TRBV5-1 to TRBJ2-3; 10 bases match TRBD1. V lost 1 base to trimming and J lost 6 bases; unmatched junction nucleotides: 5. Germline values: CDR1 SGHRS, CDR2 YFSETQ. The CDR3 has 15 amino acids. Here the CDR3 reads CASSLLDRGTDTQYF. The CDR3 DNA reads as TGCGCCAGCAGCTTGTTGGACAGGGGGACCGATACGCAGTATTTT.

CDR3 nucleotides: TGTGCCAGCAGTTCCGGGACGGTGAAGCACGAGCAGTACTTC. This gives the protein CASSSGTVKHEQYF. The chain carries TRBV6-5 and TRBJ2-7; D might be TRBD1 or TRBD2, each matching 5 bases. Germline-derived CDR1 and CDR2 are MNHEY and SVGAGI. Trimming took off 4 bases at V and 5 bases at J, with 15 bases between the two ends. The CDR3 consists of 14 residues.

V is TRBV30 and J is TRBJ1-1; unclear D gene. The CDR3 has 12 amino acids. The germline gives CDR1 GTSNPN, CDR2 SVGIG (reference sequence). Trimming removed 1 base at V and 6 bases at J, with 9 bases between. In DNA, the CDR3 is TGTGCCTGGAGTGGAACCGGGGCTGAAGCTTTCTTT. This translates into CAWSGTGAEAFF.

The chain joins TRBV7-9 to TRBJ2-7; 7 bases are a match to TRBD1. The V gene end was trimmed by 4 bases and the J gene end by 2 bases; junction bases not matched to a gene: 8. CDR1 and CDR2 (germline): SEHNR, FQNEAQ (reference sequence). The CDR3 loop spans 15 amino acids. The CDR3 protein is CASSYPRDSTYEQYF. The CDR3 DNA reads as TGTGCCAGCAGCTACCCCCGGGACAGCACCTACGAGCAGTACTTC.

This chain joins TRBV19 and TRBJ1-4; D not certain. Germline values: CDR1 LNHDA, CDR2 SQIVND (reference sequence). The CDR3 sequence is 12 residues long. V was trimmed by 7 bases and J by 7 bases, leaving 10 bases between them. CDR3 amino acids: CASKRVGEKLFF. The CDR3 DNA is TGTGCCAGTAAGCGGGTCGGTGAAAAACTGTTTTTT.

The chain uses TRBV6-5 and TRBJ1-1; 10 bases agree with TRBD1. CDR1 is MNHEY, CDR2 SVGAGI, per germline. This CDR3 has 16 residues. J gave up 0 bases and V 2 bases, and 3 bases lay outside the gene matches. Here the CDR3 reads CASSYGDRGVNTEAFF. The CDR3 region has the DNA TGTGCCAGCAGTTACGGGGACAGGGGCGTGAACACTGAAGCTTTCTTT.

The V call is TRBV9, the J call TRBJ2-1; D might be TRBD2 (6 bases). Germline values: CDR1 SGDLS, CDR2 YYNGEE. The CDR3 spans 15 residues. V lost 3 bases and J lost 2, with 12 bases in between. The CDR3 is CASSGGDATYNEQFF. CDR3 bases: TGTGCCAGCAGCGGGGGGGACGCCACCTACAATGAGCAGTTCTTC. Filled out from reference TRBV9 and TRBJ2-1, the complete variable domain reads DSGVTQTPKHLITATGQRVTLRCSPRSGDLSVYWYQQSLDQGLQFLIQYYNGEERAKGNILERFSAQQFPDLHSELNLSSLELGDSALYFCASSGGDATYNEQFFGPGTRLTVL.

The V and J genes are TRBV11-2 and TRBJ2-7; D possibly matches TRBD1 or TRBD2 (6 bases each). The CDR3 runs 16 residues. Germline-derived CDR1 and CDR2 are SGHAT and FQNNGV. Trimming pared 0 bases from V and 2 bases from J, leaving 14 bases between. CDR3 DNA: TGTGCCAGCAGCTTAGAGGGGGGTTGGGACACCTACGAGCAGTACTTC. Its protein product is CASSLEGGWDTYEQYF.

CDR3 nucleotide sequence: TGTGCCAGCCGTCCTGACGGGCAGGCCCAAGAGACCCAGTACTTC. Residues: CASRPDGQAQETQYF. This chain links TRBV5-6 with TRBJ2-5; D remains unclear. The CDR3 runs to 15 residues. The germline gives CDR1 SGHDT, CDR2 YYEEEE. V lost 7 bases, J lost 1 base, and 17 bases lay in between.

The genes are TRBV9 and TRBJ2-2; D not resolved. This CDR3 comprises 13 residues. Trimming cost V 4 bases and J 6 bases, with 10 bases left between them. The germline gives CDR1 SGDLS, CDR2 YYNGEE. CDR3 nucleotide sequence: TGTGCCAGCAGCATCCAGTCGCCCGGGGAGCTGTTTTTT. This sequence encodes CASSIQSPGELFF.

This chain joins TRBV18 and TRBJ2-2; no definite D call. CDR3 length: 16 amino acids. The ends were cut back, 3 bases at V and 6 bases at J, with 17 bases in the middle. Germline loops: CDR1 KGHSH, CDR2 LQKENI. The DNA of the CDR3 is TGTGCCAGCTCACCCCCGGTTGGATCCCAGGCCGGGGAGCTGTTTTTT. The encoded protein is CASSPPVGSQAGELFF.

The chain employs TRBV18 and TRBJ2-7; TRBD1 is a possible D gene (5 bases). The ends were cut back, 3 bases at V and 4 bases at J, with 25 bases in the middle. Germline CDR1 is KGHSH and CDR2 is LQKENI. The CDR3 is 18 amino acids. CDR3 nucleotides: TGTGCCAGCTCACCGGGTTTGGTTAGGGGAACGATAAGATACGAGCAGTACTTC. It encodes CASSPGLVRGTIRYEQYF.

V and J are TRBV5-4 and TRBJ2-4; D not certain. V gave up 2 bases and J gave up 6 bases, with 18 bases separating them. CDR1 is SGHNT and CDR2 is YYREEE in the germline V gene (reference sequence). The CDR3 is 16 amino acids. The CDR3 is CASSLGGTDQLNIQYF. The CDR3, as DNA: TGTGCCAGCAGCTTAGGTGGAACAGATCAATTAAACATTCAGTACTTC.

This rearrangement joins TRBV19 to TRBJ1-2; 8 bases are shared with TRBD1. The CDR3 is 17 amino acids. Germline V gene sequence: CDR1 LNHDA, CDR2 SQIVND (reference sequence). V was clipped by 5 bases and J by 5 bases; unmatched bases: 16. CDR3 residues: CASSASATGAPVYGYTF. The CDR3 bases are TGTGCCAGTAGTGCATCAGCGACAGGGGCGCCGGTATATGGCTACACCTTC. The variable domain in full, completed from reference TRBV19 and TRBJ1-2, reads DGGITQSPKYLFRKEGQNVTLSCEQNLNHDAMYWYRQDPGQGLRLIYYSQIVNDFQKGDIAEGYSVSREKKESFPLTVTSAQKNPTAFYLCASSASATGAPVYGYTFGSGTRLTVV.

The chain joins TRBV5-1 to TRBJ2-6, with 8 bases lining up with TRBD1. The CDR3 extends over 17 amino acids. After removal of 4 bases from V and 2 bases from J, the junction contained 8 bases not matched to a gene. Germline values: CDR1 SGHRS, CDR2 YFSETQ. CDR3 sequence (DNA): TGCGCCAGCAGCATCGGACAGGGTGAAACTGGGGCCAACGTCCTGACTTTC. Its translation: CASSIGQGETGANVLTF.